This T cell receptor beta chain was retrieved from a study of T cell responses to AZD1222 COVID-19 vaccine. About the research overall: Second-dose schedules of about 4 or about 12 weeks were combined.

The protocol was immunoSEQ multiplex PCR, while the TCRdb copy is restricted to in-frame clones and leaves out a portion. The profile shows roughly 100,000 clones, just over 85% of them singletons. Note on this clone: Antigen unknown.

Notes on the study in general: Recipients of AZD1222 seropositive at baseline numbered only 5 or 6. Per reports, nearly half of all spike-specific TCRs target regions that are unmutated in variants.

Germline CDR1 SGHRS, CDR2 YFSETQ. CDR3 length: 15 residues. Trimming shortened V by 4 bases and J by 1 base, and 14 bases separated the two germline ends. V and J are TRBV5-1 and TRBJ1-1; D gene unclear. The clonotype originates from an adult in good health. The sample in question was peripheral blood, obtained on day 0 of AZD1222 vaccination. CDR3 bases: TGCGCCAGCAGCCGTCGGGAGGGCGGGAACACTGAAGCTTTCTTT. It translates to CASSRREGGNTEAFF.